This TCR beta chain was profiled in a study of human T cells and chemical hapten exposure. Study information: Each week of the roughly 23-week study, patients had diphenylcyclopropenone applied to the scalp.

Time point here: patch test 2, 6 weeks after DPC sensitization. Treatment denoted: therapeutic diphenylcyclopropenone sensitization with weekly scalp DPC. Donors were 18 to 70-year-old alopecia patients suitable for DPC. TCRdb called the RACE reads again in MiXCR, with one record for every CDR3 protein. The sample gives roughly 96,000 distinct CDR3 sequences, 7% to 10% of which show up once; about 2% is in the top ten. This specimen consisted of whole blood, obtained in connection with sensitization to the hapten diphenylcyclopropenone (DPC). The TCR sequence derives from a woman in her 40s with alopecia areata. Some clones in this sample may be carry-over from other donors' samples.

The DNA for the CDR3 is TGTGCCACCAGTGATTCAACGGTAGCCTACGAGCAGTACTTC. Amino acids: CATSDSTVAYEQYF. The J gene is TRBJ2-7, the V gene TRBV24-1; D gene ambiguous. Germline CDR1 KGHDR, CDR2 SFDVKD. The CDR3 has 14 amino acids. The ends were cut back, 2 bases at V and 2 bases at J, with 9 bases in the middle.